The T cell receptor beta chain described here comes from a study of OX40 agonist ivuxolimab in advanced cancers. Study information: Patients were treated with intravenous ivuxolimab, dosed at 0.01 to 10 mg/kg and infused every 2 weeks.

Patients were excluded for autoimmune disease history or systemic immunosuppression. Here immunoSEQ multiplex PCR was the method, and the copy in TCRdb shows in-frame clones only, minus some. Altogether 82,000 or so clones are present, approximately 85% being singletons, with the ten largest covering 2% to 2.5%. The CDR3 runs to 11 residues. V lost 2 bases and J 1 base, leaving 0 bases between the germline ends. CDR1 is SGHNT and CDR2 is YYREEE in the germline V gene (reference sequence). The sequence was obtained from an adult with an advanced solid tumor such as melanoma, head and neck, liver or kidney cancer. The material was CD4+ or CD8+ T cells sorted from blood, obtained in a trial of the OX40 agonist ivuxolimab. The rearrangement joins TRBV5-4 to TRBJ2-5; D call uncertain. The CDR3 DNA is TGTGCCAGCAGCTTCCAAGAGACCCAGTACTTC. It specifies CASSFQETQYF.